Listed below are T cell receptor beta chains from one sample, sequenced in a study of blood T cell repertoires in COVID-19. Only in-frame clones appear in the TCRdb table, and some are missing; sequencing was by immunoSEQ multiplex PCR. The data hold around 240,000 clones, with roughly 79% observed a single time. The sample taken for sequencing was peripheral blood. These receptors were collected from a woman older than 75 with acute or convalescent COVID-19. Each CDR3 is given with its conserved first and last residue. D genes are given only for firm matches. Size values are once, few and many counts, or a class for expanded clones, and some rows have none.

J gene,clone size,D gene,V gene,CDR3 DNA,CDR3 protein
TRBJ2-1,NA,NA,TRBV30,TGTGCCTGGAGTGCCCCTGGGGGCGATGAGCAGTTCTTC,CAWSAPGGDEQFF
TRBJ2-3,NA,NA,TRBV4-3,TGCGCCAGCAGCCAAAGAGGGCTAGCTACAGATACGCAGTATTTT,CASSQRGLATDTQYF
TRBJ2-1,NA,NA,TRBV21-1,TGTGCCAGCGACCCTATGCCCCCGGACGAGGGCTATGAGCAGTTCTTC,CASDPMPPDEGYEQFF
TRBJ1-6,NA,NA,TRBV28,TGTGCCAGCAGCACTGTACAGCTCTATAATTCACCCCTCCACTTT,CASSTVQLYNSPLHF
TRBJ2-7,NA,TRBD2,TRBV7-3,TGTGCCAGCAGCGCAGGCGGGAGTTCCTACGAGCAGTACTTC,CASSAGGSSYEQYF
TRBJ1-3,NA,NA,TRBV5-1,TGCGCCAGCAGCTTGGAGGGGCCTGGAAACACCATATATTTT,CASSLEGPGNTIYF
TRBJ2-1,NA,TRBD2,TRBV6-2/TRBV6-3,TGTGCCAGCAGTAGGACGACTAGCGGGAGTCGGTTATTCGGCAATGAGCAGTTCTTC,CASSRTTSGSRLFGNEQFF
TRBJ1-2,NA,NA,TRBV7-3,TGTGCCAGCAGCCTAGAACCCCTCACGGGGGGCGTTGGGAATGGCTACACCTTC,CASSLEPLTGGVGNGYTF
TRBJ1-2,NA,NA,TRBV10-3,TGTGCCATCAGCTCGGTTTCGGCTAACTATGGCTACACCTTC,CAISSVSANYGYTF
TRBJ2-5,NA,TRBD1,TRBV14,TGTGCCAGCAGCCAACGAGGGGGCCGAGAGACCCAGTACTTC,CASSQRGGRETQYF
TRBJ2-4,NA,TRBD1,TRBV18,TGTGCCAGCTCACCAGAGACAGGGGGTATAGCCAAAAACATTCAGTACTTC,CASSPETGGIAKNIQYF
TRBJ2-1,once,TRBD1,TRBV7-3,TGTGCCAGCAGCCCGGGACAGGGGTTCCATGAGCAGTTCTTC,CASSPGQGFHEQFF
TRBJ1-2,NA,TRBD1,TRBV9,TGTGCCAGCAGCGGGGGGACAGGGGCTAACTATGGCTACACCTTC,CASSGGTGANYGYTF
TRBJ1-6,NA,NA,TRBV5-3,TGTGCCAGAAGCCCTTACTCTCGAATGCCCTATAATTCACCCCTCCACTTT,CARSPYSRMPYNSPLHF
TRBJ1-4,NA,TRBD1,TRBV5-6,TGTGCCAGCAGCAAGACAGGGTTGTTGGGTAATGAAAAACTGTTTTTT,CASSKTGLLGNEKLFF
TRBJ2-2,NA,NA,TRBV12-5,TGTGCTAGTGGTTTGTATCAGGGGAACACCGGGGAGCTGTTTTTT,CASGLYQGNTGELFF
TRBJ1-6,NA,NA,TRBV28,TGTGCCAGCAGTTTAAGGCAGGGCGATAATTCACCCCTCCACTTT,CASSLRQGDNSPLHF
TRBJ2-1,once,TRBD2,TRBV4-2,TGTGCCAGCAGCCGAGTCGGGACTAGCGGGGGGGATGAGCAGTTCTTC,CASSRVGTSGGDEQFF
TRBJ2-2,NA,NA,TRBV7-2,TGTGCCAGCAGCTTAGTAGTTTCCTACGGCGGGGAGCTGTTTTTT,CASSLVVSYGGELFF
TRBJ1-1,many,NA,TRBV7-2,TGTGCCAGCAGCTTAGCTTCCAACCGGCGGGCTTTCTTT,CASSLASNRRAFF
TRBJ2-3,few,TRBD2,TRBV7-3,TGTGCCAGCAGCTTACGGGGGGGCCAAGATACGCAGTATTTT,CASSLRGGQDTQYF
TRBJ1-2,NA,NA,TRBV28,TGTGCCAGCAGTTTATACGGGGACATCCATGGCTACACCTTC,CASSLYGDIHGYTF
TRBJ2-3,NA,TRBD2,TRBV28,TGTGCCAGCAGTCTAGGACTAGCGGGAGCGTCAGATACGCAGTATTTT,CASSLGLAGASDTQYF
TRBJ2-3,few,TRBD2,TRBV18,TGTGCCAGCTCACCGGGACTAGCGTCAGATACGCAGTATTTT,CASSPGLASDTQYF
TRBJ1-6,NA,NA,TRBV18,TGTGCCAGCTCACCACCGGAGCGGAACTATAATTCACCCCTCCACTTT,CASSPPERNYNSPLHF
TRBJ2-7,NA,TRBD1,TRBV3-1/TRBV3-2,TGTGCCAGCAGCCAAGATAAGACAGGGGTCCAGTACTTC,CASSQDKTGVQYF
TRBJ2-7,NA,NA,TRBV2,TGTGCCAGCGGTCGACAGGAAACCTACGAGCAGTACTTC,CASGRQETYEQYF
TRBJ1-1,NA,TRBD1,TRBV20-1,TGCAGTGCGCCGGGACAGGGTAAAGCTTTCTTT,CSAPGQGKAFF
TRBJ2-2,NA,NA,TRBV21-1,TGTGCCAGCGAATCGGGGACAGGGGACACCGGGGAGCTGTTTTTT,CASESGTGDTGELFF
TRBJ2-2,NA,TRBD1,TRBV10-3,TGTGCCATCAGGGGGGACAGGGATGCCGGGGAGCTGTTTTTT,CAIRGDRDAGELFF
TRBJ2-6,once,NA,TRBV5-4,TGTGCCAGCAGCTTGCCCGGGGATGGGGCCAACGTCCTGACTTTC,CASSLPGDGANVLTF
TRBJ1-3,few,NA,TRBV28,TGTGCCAGCAGTTTACACCTTCCTACTGGAAACACCATATATTTT,CASSLHLPTGNTIYF
TRBJ2-3,NA,NA,TRBV7-2,TGTGCCAGCAGAGAATCAGGGATTCTCACAGATACGCAGTATTTT,CASRESGILTDTQYF
TRBJ1-1,NA,NA,TRBV4-1,TGCGCCAGCAGCCCCCGGGGAGAGAACACTGAAGCTTTCTTT,CASSPRGENTEAFF
TRBJ2-2,NA,NA,TRBV21-1,TGTGCCAGCAGCAAAGATAACCGGGACAGGTACACCGGGGAGCTGTTTTTT,CASSKDNRDRYTGELFF
TRBJ2-1,NA,TRBD2,TRBV2,TGTGCCAGCAGGCAAGCGGGAGGCTACGCCAATGAGCAGTTCTTC,CASRQAGGYANEQFF
TRBJ2-2,NA,TRBD2,TRBV7-9,TGTGCCAGCAGGCCCCCAGTGAGACTAGCGGGGACCGGGGAGCTGTTTTTT,CASRPPVRLAGTGELFF
TRBJ2-3,NA,NA,TRBV2,TGTGCCAGCAGTGAACAGCGTGGAATAAGCACAGATACGCAGTATTTT,CASSEQRGISTDTQYF
TRBJ2-5,NA,TRBD2,TRBV28,TGTGCCAGCACCTTGGGAGCGGGGGGCCTAGTCGTGACCCAGTACTTC,CASTLGAGGLVVTQYF
TRBJ2-3,NA,NA,TRBV18,TGTGCCAGCTCACCTGGGACTTCATCCACAGATACGCAGTATTTT,CASSPGTSSTDTQYF
TRBJ1-1,NA,NA,TRBV7-8,TGTGCCAGCAGCTTAGCGCTGGGGCGGGGAGCTTTCTTT,CASSLALGRGAFF
TRBJ1-4,NA,TRBD1,TRBV19,TGTGCCAGTAGTACGACAGGGGGCGCGGAAAAACTGTTTTTT,CASSTTGGAEKLFF
TRBJ1-3,once,NA,TRBV2,TGTGCCAGCAGTGAGGGCCACTTTGGAAACACCATATATTTT,CASSEGHFGNTIYF
TRBJ2-3,NA,TRBD2,TRBV11-2,TGTGCCAGCAGCCTTACCGGGAGGGCAGATACGCAGTATTTT,CASSLTGRADTQYF